This T cell receptor beta chain was profiled in a study of PD-1 blockade in classical Hodgkin lymphoma. Method: immunoSEQ multiplex PCR; TCRdb's copy keeps in-frame clones and lacks some. Seen here are about 18,000 clones, 75% to 90% observed once, and the top ten hold 24%. Every patient experienced relapse after autologous stem cell transplantation, and brentuximab vedotin exposure varied. Under best response, outcomes were complete response, partial response or progressive disease. Germline V lookup: CDR1 LNHDA, CDR2 SQIVND (reference sequence). CDR3 length: 16 amino acids. Trimming pared 5 bases from V and 8 bases from J, leaving 22 bases between. Study results and limitations: Complete responders started with a diversity level that resembled newly diagnosed patients at baseline. CD4+ TCR diversity rose significantly by C4D1, and CD8+ TCR diversity did not. Repertoire difference causes, possibly disease activity or prior therapy, remain undefined.

Remarks on this clone: The antigen is undetermined.

Sample: peripheral blood mononuclear cells (PBMCs), taken at baseline. The TCR sequence derives from a human donor with classical Hodgkin lymphoma. This chain joins TRBV19 and TRBJ1-5, with D possibly matching TRBD1 (5 bases). CDR3 nucleotides: TGTGCCAGTAGTGAAACAGGAATGTTAAGGAGGGAGCCCCAGCATTTT. Its protein product is CASSETGMLRREPQHF.